This T cell receptor (beta chain) was found in a study of blood T cell repertoires in COVID-19. Looking at the study overall: PBMCs, B-cell-depleted T cells, or T cells were the source of the cDNA or gDNA that made up the material.

The repertoire was sequenced with immunoSEQ multiplex PCR; TCRdb's copy has only in-frame clones and lacks some. The sample consists of roughly 330,000 clones, approximately 90% of them appearing once. Living in 24 US areas, the participants were between roughly 18 and 95 years of age. Allocation to cohorts depended on clinical history reported by the participants. Either two negative PCRs, clearance, or symptom resolution qualified Cohort 3 donors as recovered. The TCR was taken from a young woman who had recovered from COVID-19. Source material: PBMCs or T cells enriched from blood (not recorded which).

This CDR3 reads CASSLRLLAEETQYF. The DNA for the CDR3 is TGTGCCAGCAGCTTACGCTTACTAGCGGAAGAGACCCAGTACTTC. This chain connects TRBV7-8 to TRBJ2-5; 8 bases are shared with TRBD2. CDR1 SGHVS and CDR2 FQNEAQ come from the germline V gene. The CDR3 is 15 residues long. J gave up 3 bases and V 2 bases, and 5 bases lay outside the gene matches.